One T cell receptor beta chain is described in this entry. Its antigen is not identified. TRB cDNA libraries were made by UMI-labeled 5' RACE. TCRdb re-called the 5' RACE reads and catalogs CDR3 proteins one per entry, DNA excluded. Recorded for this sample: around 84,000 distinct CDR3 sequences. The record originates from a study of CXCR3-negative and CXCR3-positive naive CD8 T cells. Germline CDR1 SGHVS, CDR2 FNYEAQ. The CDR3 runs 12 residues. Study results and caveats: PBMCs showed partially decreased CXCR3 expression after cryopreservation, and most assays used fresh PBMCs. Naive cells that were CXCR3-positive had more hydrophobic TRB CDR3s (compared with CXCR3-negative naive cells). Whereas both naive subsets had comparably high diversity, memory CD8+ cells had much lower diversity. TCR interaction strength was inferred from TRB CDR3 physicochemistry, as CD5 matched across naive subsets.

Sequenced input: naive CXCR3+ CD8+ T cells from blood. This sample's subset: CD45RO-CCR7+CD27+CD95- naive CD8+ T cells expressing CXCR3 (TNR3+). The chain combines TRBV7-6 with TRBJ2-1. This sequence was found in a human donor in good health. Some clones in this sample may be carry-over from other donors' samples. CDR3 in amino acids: CASSSSVHEQFF.